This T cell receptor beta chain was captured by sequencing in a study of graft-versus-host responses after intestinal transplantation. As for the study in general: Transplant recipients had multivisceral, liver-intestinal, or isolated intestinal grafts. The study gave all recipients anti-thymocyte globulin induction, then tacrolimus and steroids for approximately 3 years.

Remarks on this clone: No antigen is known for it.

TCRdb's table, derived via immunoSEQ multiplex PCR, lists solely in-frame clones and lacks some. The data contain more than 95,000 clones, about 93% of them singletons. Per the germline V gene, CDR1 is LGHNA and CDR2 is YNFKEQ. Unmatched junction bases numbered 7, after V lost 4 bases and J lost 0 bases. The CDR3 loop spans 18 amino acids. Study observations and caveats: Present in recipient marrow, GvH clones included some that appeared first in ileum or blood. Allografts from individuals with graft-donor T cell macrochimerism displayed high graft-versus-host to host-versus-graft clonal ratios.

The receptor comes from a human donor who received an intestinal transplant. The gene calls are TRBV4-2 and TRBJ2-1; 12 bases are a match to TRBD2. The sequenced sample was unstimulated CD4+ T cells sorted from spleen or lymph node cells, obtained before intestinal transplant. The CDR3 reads CASSPGLAGLSSYNEQFF. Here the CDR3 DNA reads TGTGCCAGCAGCCCAGGACTAGCGGGGTTAAGCTCCTACAATGAGCAGTTCTTC.